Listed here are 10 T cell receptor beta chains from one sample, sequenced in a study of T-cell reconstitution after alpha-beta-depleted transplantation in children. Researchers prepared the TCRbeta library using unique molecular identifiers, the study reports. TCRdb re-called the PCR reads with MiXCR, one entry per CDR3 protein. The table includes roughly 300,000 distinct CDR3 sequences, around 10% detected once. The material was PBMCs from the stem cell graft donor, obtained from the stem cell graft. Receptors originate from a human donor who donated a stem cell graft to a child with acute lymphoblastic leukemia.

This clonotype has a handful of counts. CDR3 sequence reads: CASSLLPRVTDTQYF. In DNA form, the CDR3 reads TGTGCCAGCAGCTTGTTGCCTAGGGTCACAGATACGCAGTATTTT. The V call is TRBV5-6, the J call TRBJ2-3; D is ambiguous. V was cut by 1 base and J by 2 bases, with 11 bases left in between. CDR3 size: 15 residues. The germline V gene has CDR1 SGHDT and CDR2 YYEEEE.

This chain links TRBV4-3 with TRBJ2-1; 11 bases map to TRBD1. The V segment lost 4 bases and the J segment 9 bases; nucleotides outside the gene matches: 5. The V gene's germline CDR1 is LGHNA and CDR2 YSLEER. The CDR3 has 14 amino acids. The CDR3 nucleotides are TGCGCCAGCAGCCTAGGACAGGGGGCTTTTGAGCAGTTCTTC. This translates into CASSLGQGAFEQFF.

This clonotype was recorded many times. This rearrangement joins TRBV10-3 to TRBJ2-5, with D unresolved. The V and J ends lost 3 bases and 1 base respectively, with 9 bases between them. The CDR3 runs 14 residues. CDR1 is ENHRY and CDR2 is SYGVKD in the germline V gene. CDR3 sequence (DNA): TGTGCCATCAGTGAACGTGGTGCCCAAGAGACCCAGTACTTC. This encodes CAISERGAQETQYF.

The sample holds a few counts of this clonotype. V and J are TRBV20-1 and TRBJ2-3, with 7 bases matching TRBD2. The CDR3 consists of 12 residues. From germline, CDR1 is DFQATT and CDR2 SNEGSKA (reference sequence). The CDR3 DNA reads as TGCAGGGGGGGGAGAAGCACAGATACGCAGTATTTT. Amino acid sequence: CRGGRSTDTQYF.

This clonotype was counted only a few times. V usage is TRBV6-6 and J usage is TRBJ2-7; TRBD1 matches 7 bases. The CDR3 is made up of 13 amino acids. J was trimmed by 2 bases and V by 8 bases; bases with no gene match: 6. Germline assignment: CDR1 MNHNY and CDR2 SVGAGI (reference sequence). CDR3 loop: CASSRDSAYEQYF. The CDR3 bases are TGTGCCAGCTCCAGGGACAGCGCCTACGAGCAGTACTTC.

The DNA for the CDR3 is TGTGCCAGCAGTCCCGAAACAGGGGGCTCTGGAAACACCATATATTTT. Encoded protein: CASSPETGGSGNTIYF. This chain joins TRBV12-3 or TRBV12-4 and TRBJ1-3; 8 nucleotides match TRBD1. CDR3 length: 16 residues. V gave up 5 bases and J gave up 0 bases; unmatched junction bases: 6.

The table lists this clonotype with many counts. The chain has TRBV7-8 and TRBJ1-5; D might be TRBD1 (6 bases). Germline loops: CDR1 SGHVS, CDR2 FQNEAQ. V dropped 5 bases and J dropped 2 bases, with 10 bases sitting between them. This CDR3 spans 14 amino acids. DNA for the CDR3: TGTGCCAGCAGCCCGGGGGCCCGCAATCAGCCCCAGCATTTT. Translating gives CASSPGARNQPQHF.

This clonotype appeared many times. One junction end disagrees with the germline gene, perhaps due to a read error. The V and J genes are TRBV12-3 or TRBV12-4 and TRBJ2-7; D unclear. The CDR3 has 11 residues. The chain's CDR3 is CAGPPSDEQYF. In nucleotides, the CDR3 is TGTGCCGGACCCCCCTCCGACGAGCAGTACTTC.

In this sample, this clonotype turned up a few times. CDR3 sequence: CSARGQAVQPQHF. CDR3 bases: TGCAGTGCTAGGGGACAGGCTGTTCAGCCCCAGCATTTT. V is TRBV20-1 and J is TRBJ1-5, with 8 bases aligning to TRBD1. The trim removed 3 bases at V and 6 bases at J, leaving 4 bases unmatched. This CDR3 has 13 residues. In germline, CDR1 is DFQATT, CDR2 SNEGSKA (reference sequence).

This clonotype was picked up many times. CDR3 region: CASSRTSGGNNEQFF. The CDR3 region has the DNA TGTGCCAGCAGCCGGACTAGCGGGGGAAACAATGAGCAGTTCTTC. The chain employs TRBV5-4 and TRBJ2-1; the match to TRBD2 covers 13 bases. The CDR3 extends over 15 amino acids. Trimming at V came to 4 bases and at J to 5 bases, leaving 3 bases not matched to a gene. Germline V gene lookup returns CDR1 SGHNT and CDR2 YYREEE (reference sequence).